A selection of T cell receptor beta chains follows, all from one sample in a study of T cell repertoires in cytomegalovirus infection. Via MiXCR, TCRdb re-called the reads, giving one row per CDR3 protein. This sample has approximately 590,000 distinct CDR3 sequences, with 35% to 50% found just once. Their target antigens are unknown. Sequenced here: cultured PBMCs, sampled from culture after CMV antigen stimulation. These receptors were obtained from a human donor in good health (CMV status not recorded). Some clones in this sample may be carry-over from other donors' samples. The CDR3 runs from the conserved cysteine through the conserved F or W. The order of the fields is J gene, D gene, V gene, clone size, CDR3 DNA, CDR3 protein. D genes are given only for firm matches. The size entry is marked missing in some rows and otherwise reads once, few, many or a size class.

>TRBJ2-3|TRBD2|TRBV7-6|NA
TGTGCCAGCAGCTTAGCGGGAGCGGGGGCGTCGCAGTATTTT
CASSLAGAGASQYF
>TRBJ2-1|NA|TRBV11-3|NA
TGTGCCGGCAGCTCACATGCAGGGACTGAGCAGTTCTTC
CAGSSHAGTEQFF
>TRBJ1-5|NA|TRBV10-3|few
TGTGCCATCAGTGAACGGGAGAGGGTCAATCAGCCCCAGCATTTT
CAISERERVNQPQHF
>TRBJ2-2|NA|TRBV7-8|NA
TGTGCCAGCAGCTGGGAACAGAGCCCGAACACCGGGGAGCTGTTTTTT
CASSWEQSPNTGELFF
>TRBJ2-2|NA|TRBV7-2|few
TGTGCCAGCACCTACCGCGGGACAGCGAACACCGGGGAGCTGTTTTTT
CASTYRGTANTGELFF
>TRBJ2-1|TRBD1|TRBV28|NA
TGTGCCAGCAGAGAGCAGGGGGCCTCCTACAATGAGCAGTTCTTC
CASREQGASYNEQFF
>TRBJ2-1|TRBD1|TRBV11-3|NA
TGTGCCAGCAGCCCCCACGGACAGGGGGACAATGAGCAGTTCTTC
CASSPHGQGDNEQFF
>TRBJ1-3|NA|TRBV7-9|many
TGTGCCACCGCCCCAGAGGGTTTTGTTCATTTT
CATAPEGFVHF
>TRBJ1-1|TRBD1|TRBV7-8|few
TGTGCCAGCAGCCCCGGGACAGGGAGCACTGAAGCTTTCTTT
CASSPGTGSTEAFF
>TRBJ2-2|NA|TRBV7-6|NA
TGTGCCAGCAGCTTCGCCGGGACTCCAATCGGCGGGGAGCTGTTTTTT
CASSFAGTPIGGELFF
>TRBJ2-1|TRBD2|TRBV5-1|NA
TGCGCCAGCAGCTACTCCGGGGGGACTCACTCCTACAATGAGCAGTTCTTC
CASSYSGGTHSYNEQFF
>TRBJ2-7|NA|TRBV4-3|NA
TGCGCCAGCAGCCAAGTCGGGGCCGGGATCTACGAGCAGTACTTC
CASSQVGAGIYEQYF
>TRBJ1-4|NA|TRBV27|few
TGTGCCAGCAGTTTCCCGGGACGGATTGACAGGGAAAAACTGTTTTTT
CASSFPGRIDREKLFF
>TRBJ2-3|NA|TRBV18|few
TGTGCCAGCTCACCACCAGGAGGGGAGGCCACAGATACGCAGTATTTT
CASSPPGGEATDTQYF
>TRBJ2-2|TRBD2|TRBV6-6|NA
TGTGCCAGCAGTATCCGGTTAGCGGGAGCCGGGGAGCTGTTTTTT
CASSIRLAGAGELFF
>TRBJ2-3|NA|TRBV7-9|few
TGTGCCAGCAGCTCCCCCCTAGCTGTCACAGATACGCAGTATTTT
CASSSPLAVTDTQYF
>TRBJ2-1|NA|TRBV19|few
TGTGCCAGTAGTATACTGGGCGAGCAGTTCTTC
CASSILGEQFF
>TRBJ2-2|NA|TRBV4-1|NA
TGCGCCAGCAGCCAAGATAGCAAGACGAGGGAGCTGTTTTTT
CASSQDSKTRELFF
>TRBJ2-1|NA|TRBV7-2|NA
TGTGCCAGCAGCACCTCCCTCCTTCCTAGGCCCGGAAATGAGCAGTTCTTC
CASSTSLLPRPGNEQFF